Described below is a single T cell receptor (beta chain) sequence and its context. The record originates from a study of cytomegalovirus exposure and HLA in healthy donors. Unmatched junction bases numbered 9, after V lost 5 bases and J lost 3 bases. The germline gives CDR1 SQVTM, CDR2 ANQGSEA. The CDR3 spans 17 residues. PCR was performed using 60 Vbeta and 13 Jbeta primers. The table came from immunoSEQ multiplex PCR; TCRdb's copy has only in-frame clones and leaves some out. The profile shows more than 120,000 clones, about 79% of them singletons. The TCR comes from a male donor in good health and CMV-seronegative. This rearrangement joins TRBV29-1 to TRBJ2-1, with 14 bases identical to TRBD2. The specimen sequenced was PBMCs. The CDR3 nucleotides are TGCAGCGTTAATAGACTAGCGGGAGGGCCTAACTACAATGAGCAGTTCTTC. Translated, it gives CSVNRLAGGPNYNEQFF.